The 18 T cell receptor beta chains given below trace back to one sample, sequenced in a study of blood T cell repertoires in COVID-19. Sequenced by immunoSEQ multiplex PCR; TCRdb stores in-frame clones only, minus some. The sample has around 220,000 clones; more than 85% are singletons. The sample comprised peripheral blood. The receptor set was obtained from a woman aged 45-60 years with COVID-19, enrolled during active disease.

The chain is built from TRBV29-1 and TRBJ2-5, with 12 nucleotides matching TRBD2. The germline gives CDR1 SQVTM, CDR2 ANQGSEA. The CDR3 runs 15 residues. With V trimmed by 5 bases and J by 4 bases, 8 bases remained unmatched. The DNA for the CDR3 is TGCAGCGTTTTACTAGCGGGGGGCCGGGGAGAGACCCAGTACTTC. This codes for CSVLLAGGRGETQYF. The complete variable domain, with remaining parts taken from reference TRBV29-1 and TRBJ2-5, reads SAVISQKPSRDICQRGTSLTIQCQVDSQVTMMFWYRQQPGQSLTLIATANQGSEATYESGFVIDKFPISRPNLTFSTLTVSNMSPEDSSIYLCSVLLAGGRGETQYFGPGTRLLVL.

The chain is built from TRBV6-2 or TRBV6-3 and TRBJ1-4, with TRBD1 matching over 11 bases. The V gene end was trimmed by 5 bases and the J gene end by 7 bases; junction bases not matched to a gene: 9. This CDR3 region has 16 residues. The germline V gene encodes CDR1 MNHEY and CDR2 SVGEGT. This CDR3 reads CASSRDRGDGSEKLFF. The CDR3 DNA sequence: TGTGCCAGCAGTCGGGACAGGGGGGACGGAAGTGAAAAACTGTTTTTT.

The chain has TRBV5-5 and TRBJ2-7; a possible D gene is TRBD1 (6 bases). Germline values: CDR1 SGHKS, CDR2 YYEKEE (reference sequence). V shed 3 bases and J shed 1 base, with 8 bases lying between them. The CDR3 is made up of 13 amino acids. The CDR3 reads CASSWTVSYEQYF. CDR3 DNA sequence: TGTGCCAGCAGCTGGACAGTTTCCTACGAGCAGTACTTC. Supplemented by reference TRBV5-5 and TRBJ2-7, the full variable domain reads DAGVTQSPTHLIKTRGQQVTLRCSPISGHKSVSWYQQVLGQGPQFIFQYYEKEERGRGNFPDRFSARQFPNYSSELNVNALLLGDSALYLCASSWTVSYEQYFGPGTRLTVT.

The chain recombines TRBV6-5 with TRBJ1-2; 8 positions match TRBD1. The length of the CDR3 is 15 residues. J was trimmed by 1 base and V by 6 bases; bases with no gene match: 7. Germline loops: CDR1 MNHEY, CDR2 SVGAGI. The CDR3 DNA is TGTGCCAGCAGAGACAGGACAGGGATTAACTATGGCTACACCTTC. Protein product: CASRDRTGINYGYTF.

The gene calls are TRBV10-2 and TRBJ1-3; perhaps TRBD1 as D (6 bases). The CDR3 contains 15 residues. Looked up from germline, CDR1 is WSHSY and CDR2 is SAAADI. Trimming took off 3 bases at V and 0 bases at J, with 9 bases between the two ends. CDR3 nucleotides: TGCGCCAGCAGTGAAACAGGGACCTCTGGAAACACCATATATTTT. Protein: CASSETGTSGNTIYF.

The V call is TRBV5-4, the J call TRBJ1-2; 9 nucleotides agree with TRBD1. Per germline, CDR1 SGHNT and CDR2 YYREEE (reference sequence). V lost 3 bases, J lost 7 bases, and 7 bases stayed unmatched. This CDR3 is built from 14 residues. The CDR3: CASSYGGQGRGYTF. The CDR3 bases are TGTGCCAGCAGCTACGGGGGACAGGGTCGTGGCTACACCTTC.

Here the CDR3 reads CASSTTGVGYTF. CDR3 in DNA: TGTGCCAGTAGTACGACAGGGGTGGGCTACACCTTC. V is TRBV19 and J is TRBJ1-2, with TRBD1 matching 8 bases. V lost 4 bases to trimming and J lost 8 bases; unmatched junction nucleotides: 3. There are 12 residues in the CDR3. Germline loops: CDR1 LNHDA, CDR2 SQIVND (reference sequence).

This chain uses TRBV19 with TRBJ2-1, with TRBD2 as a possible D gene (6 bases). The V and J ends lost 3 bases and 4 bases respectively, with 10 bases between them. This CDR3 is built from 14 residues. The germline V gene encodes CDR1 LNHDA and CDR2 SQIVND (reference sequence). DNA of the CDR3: TGTGCCAGTAGTATTGGGAGCGGGTACAATGAGCAGTTCTTC. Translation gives CASSIGSGYNEQFF.

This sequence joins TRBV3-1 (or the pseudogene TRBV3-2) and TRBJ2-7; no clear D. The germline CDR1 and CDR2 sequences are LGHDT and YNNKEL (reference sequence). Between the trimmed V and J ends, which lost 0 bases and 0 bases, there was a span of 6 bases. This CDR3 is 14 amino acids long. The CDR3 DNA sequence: TGTGCCAGCAGCCAAGATCTGAGCTCCTACGAGCAGTACTTC. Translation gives CASSQDLSSYEQYF.

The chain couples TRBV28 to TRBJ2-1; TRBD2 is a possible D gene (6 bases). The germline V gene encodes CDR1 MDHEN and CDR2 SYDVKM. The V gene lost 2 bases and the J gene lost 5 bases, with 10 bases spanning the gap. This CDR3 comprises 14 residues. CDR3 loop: CASSLGGADNEQFF. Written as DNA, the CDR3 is TGTGCCAGCAGTTTAGGCGGGGCCGACAATGAGCAGTTCTTC.

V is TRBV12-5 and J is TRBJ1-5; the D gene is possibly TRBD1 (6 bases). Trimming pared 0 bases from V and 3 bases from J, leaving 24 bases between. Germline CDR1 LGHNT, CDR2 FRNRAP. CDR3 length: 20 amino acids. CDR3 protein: CASGLVRGGGSLSFNQPQHF. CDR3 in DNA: TGTGCTAGTGGTTTGGTACGGGGGGGCGGATCACTTAGCTTCAATCAGCCCCAGCATTTT.

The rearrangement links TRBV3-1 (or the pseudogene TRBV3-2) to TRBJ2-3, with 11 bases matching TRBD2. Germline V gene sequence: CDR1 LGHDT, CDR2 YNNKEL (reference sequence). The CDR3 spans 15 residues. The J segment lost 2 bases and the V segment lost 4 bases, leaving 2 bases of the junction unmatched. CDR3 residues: CASSPLAGVTDTQYF. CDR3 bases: TGTGCCAGCAGCCCACTAGCGGGGGTCACAGATACGCAGTATTTT.

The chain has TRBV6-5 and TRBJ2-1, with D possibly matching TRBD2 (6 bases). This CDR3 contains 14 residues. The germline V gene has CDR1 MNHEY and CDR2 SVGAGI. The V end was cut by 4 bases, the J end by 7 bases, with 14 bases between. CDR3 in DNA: TGTGCCAGCAGTTCCACCCGGAGGGGTAATGAGCAGTTCTTC. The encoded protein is CASSSTRRGNEQFF.

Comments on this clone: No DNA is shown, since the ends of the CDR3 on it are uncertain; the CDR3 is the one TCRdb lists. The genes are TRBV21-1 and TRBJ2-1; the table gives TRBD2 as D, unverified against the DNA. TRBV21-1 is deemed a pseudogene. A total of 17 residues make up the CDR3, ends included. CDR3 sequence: CASSPFGGGSSYNEQFF.

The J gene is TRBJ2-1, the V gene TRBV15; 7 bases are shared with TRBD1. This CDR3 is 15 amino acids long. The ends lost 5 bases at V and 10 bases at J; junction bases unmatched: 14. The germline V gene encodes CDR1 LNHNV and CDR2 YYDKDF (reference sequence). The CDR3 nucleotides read TGTGCCACCAGCTCCCCGGACGGCAGGGGGTACGAGCAGTTCTTC. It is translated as CATSSPDGRGYEQFF.

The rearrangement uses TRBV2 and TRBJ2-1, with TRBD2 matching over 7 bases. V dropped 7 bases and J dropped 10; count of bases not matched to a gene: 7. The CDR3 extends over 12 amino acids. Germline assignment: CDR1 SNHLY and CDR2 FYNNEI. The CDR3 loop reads CASIPLSGEQFF. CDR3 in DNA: TGTGCCAGCATACCCCTTAGCGGGGAGCAGTTCTTC.

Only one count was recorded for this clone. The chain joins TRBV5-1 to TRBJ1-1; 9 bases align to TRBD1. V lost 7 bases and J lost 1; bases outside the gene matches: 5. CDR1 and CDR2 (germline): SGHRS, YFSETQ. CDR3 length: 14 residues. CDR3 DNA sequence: TGCGCCAGCGTAAGGGACAGGGCGAACACTGAAGCTTTCTTT. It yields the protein CASVRDRANTEAFF.

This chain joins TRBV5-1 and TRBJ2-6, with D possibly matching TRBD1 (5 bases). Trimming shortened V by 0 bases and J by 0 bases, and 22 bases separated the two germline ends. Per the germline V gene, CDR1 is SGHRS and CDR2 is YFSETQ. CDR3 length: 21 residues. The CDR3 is CASSLGTPTRRPFSGANVLTF. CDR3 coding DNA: TGCGCCAGCAGCTTGGGGACACCAACCCGAAGGCCATTCTCTGGGGCCAACGTCCTGACTTTC.